This T cell receptor beta chain is drawn from a study of blood T cell repertoires in COVID-19 (dated by TCRdb to the early 2020s). About the full investigation: The collaborator samples originated in the United States, Italy and Spain and spanned the acute and convalescent phases of COVID-19. The prospective study material was composed of cDNA or gDNA derived from T cells, B-cell-depleted T cells, or PBMCs. Deeply sampled blood TCRbeta repertoires from subjects exposed to, actively infected with, or recovered from COVID-19 were included in the dataset. The repertoires were made available in a free public database intended to serve as a resource for research on the immune response to SARS-CoV-2. Samples were obtained from the ongoing ImmuneRACE study (first 160 participants) and from 1,254 subjects provided by 6 global collaborators. The sample metadata nearly always contained a de-identified subject ID, COVID-19 status, age in years and sex. HLA class I and class II types, where available, came from metadata supplied by the sample provider rather than from assay-based typing. General conclusions and limits of the study: How much clinical and demographic metadata was included differed by source and by participant, and the metadata was provided uncurated.

The CDR3 measures 15 amino acids from cysteine to phenylalanine. Solely the CDR3 DNA is kept, with 45 bases framed from the first base. CDR1 and CDR2, looked up from the germline V gene, are SGHTA and FQGNSA. V has 3 bases trimmed and J has 7 bases trimmed; junction bases matching no gene number 5. A single count supports this clone. Its binding antigen is unknown. Base qualities are not at hand, and no much larger clone is one base apart. TCRbeta CDR3 regions were amplified from genomic DNA using the immunoSEQ Assay, a bias-controlled multiplex PCR. Regarding the original processing steps: The number of nucleated cells in each sample was estimated from the amplification of reference gene primers within the assay. To quantify the absolute abundance of each unique TCRbeta CDR3 rearrangement, sequence reads were collapsed and filtered. Productive Simpson clonality was computed per sample as the square root of Simpson's diversity index over productive rearrangements. TCRdb stores this immuneACCESS table with in-frame sequences only. Part of the clones is absent; in the studies checked, under half of the shortfall reflects unresolved V genes, and no reason is known for the rest. The D gene and trimming were derived from the DNA, and the V and J assignments and clone size from that table. The sample profile shows under 300,000 clones; roughly 89% of them were found once. The ten largest clones take up 3% of the sample.

The collaborating institutions used their own protocols to collect whole blood in K2EDTA tubes. For TCRbeta analysis, collaborators shipped samples as frozen whole blood, isolated PBMCs, or DNA extracted from either of those sample types. The receptor was isolated from a woman aged 30 to 39 with active or convalescent COVID-19. The chain is made from TRBV7-2 and TRBJ2-3; 12 bases in between match TRBD2. Material for sequencing was peripheral blood. The CDR3 sequence is CASSLSSGGANTQYF. DNA sequence: TGTGCCAGCAGCTTGTCTAGCGGGGGGGCGAATACGCAGTATTTT.